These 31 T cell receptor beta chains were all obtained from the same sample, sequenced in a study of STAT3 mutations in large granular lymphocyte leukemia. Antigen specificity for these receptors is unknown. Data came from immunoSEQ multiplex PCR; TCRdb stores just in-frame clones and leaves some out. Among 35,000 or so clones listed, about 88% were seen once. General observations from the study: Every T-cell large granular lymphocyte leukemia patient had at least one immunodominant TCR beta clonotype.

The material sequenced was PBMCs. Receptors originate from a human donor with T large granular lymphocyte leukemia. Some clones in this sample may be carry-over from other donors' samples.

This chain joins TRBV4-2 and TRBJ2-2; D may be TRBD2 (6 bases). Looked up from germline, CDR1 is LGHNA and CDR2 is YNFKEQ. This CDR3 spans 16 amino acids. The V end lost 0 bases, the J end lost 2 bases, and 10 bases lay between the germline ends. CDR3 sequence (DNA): TGTGCCAGCAGCCAAGATGCGGGGCTTAACACCGGGGAGCTGTTTTTT. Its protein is CASSQDAGLNTGELFF.

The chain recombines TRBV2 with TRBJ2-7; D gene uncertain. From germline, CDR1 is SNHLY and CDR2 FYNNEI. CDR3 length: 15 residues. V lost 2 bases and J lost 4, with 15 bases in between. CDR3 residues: CASSEKRLSRYEQYF. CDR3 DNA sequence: TGTGCCAGCAGTGAAAAACGGCTTAGTAGGTACGAGCAGTACTTC.

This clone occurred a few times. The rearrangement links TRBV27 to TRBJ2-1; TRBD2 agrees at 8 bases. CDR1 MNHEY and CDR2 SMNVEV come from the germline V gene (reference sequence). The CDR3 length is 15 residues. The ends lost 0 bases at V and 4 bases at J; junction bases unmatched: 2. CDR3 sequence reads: CASSLSAGGYNEQFF. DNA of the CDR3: TGTGCCAGCAGTTTATCGGCGGGGGGATACAATGAGCAGTTCTTC.

CDR3 protein: CASSFGTSGAQQYF. The CDR3 DNA follows: TGTGCCAGTAGTTTTGGGACTAGCGGGGCCCAGCAGTATTTT. The V and J genes are TRBV19 and TRBJ2-3; TRBD2 matches 13 bases. V shed 5 bases and J 11 bases; nucleotides not matched to a gene: 7. Per the germline V gene, CDR1 is LNHDA and CDR2 is SQIVND (reference sequence). CDR3 length equals 14 residues.

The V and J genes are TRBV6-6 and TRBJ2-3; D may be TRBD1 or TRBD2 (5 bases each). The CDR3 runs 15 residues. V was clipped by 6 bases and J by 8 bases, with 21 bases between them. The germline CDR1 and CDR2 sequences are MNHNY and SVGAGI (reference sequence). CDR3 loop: CASSYRDLKAVTQYF. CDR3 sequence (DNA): TGTGCCAGCAGCTACCGGGACCTCAAGGCCGTTACGCAGTATTTT.

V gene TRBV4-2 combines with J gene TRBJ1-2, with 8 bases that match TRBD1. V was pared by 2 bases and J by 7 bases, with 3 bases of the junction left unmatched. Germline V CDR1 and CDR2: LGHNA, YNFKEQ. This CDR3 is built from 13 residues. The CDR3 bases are TGTGCCAGCAGCCAACAGGGGGCAGGTGGCTACACCTTC. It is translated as CASSQQGAGGYTF.

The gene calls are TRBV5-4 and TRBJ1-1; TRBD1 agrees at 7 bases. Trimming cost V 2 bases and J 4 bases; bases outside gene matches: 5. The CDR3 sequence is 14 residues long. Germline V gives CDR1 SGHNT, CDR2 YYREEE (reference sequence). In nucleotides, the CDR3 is TGTGCCAGCAGCTTAACAGGGGTGGGCACTGAAGCTTTCTTT. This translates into CASSLTGVGTEAFF.

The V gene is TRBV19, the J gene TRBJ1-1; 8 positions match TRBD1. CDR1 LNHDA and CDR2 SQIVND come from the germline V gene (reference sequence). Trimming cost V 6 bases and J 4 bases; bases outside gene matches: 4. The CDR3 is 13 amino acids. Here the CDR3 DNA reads TGTGCCAGTAGGGTTACAGGGGGCACTGAAGCTTTCTTT. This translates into CASRVTGGTEAFF.

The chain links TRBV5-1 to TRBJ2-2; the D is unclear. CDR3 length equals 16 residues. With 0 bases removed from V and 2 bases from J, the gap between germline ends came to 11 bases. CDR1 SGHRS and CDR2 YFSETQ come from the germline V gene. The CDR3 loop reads CASSLAGQVNTGELFF. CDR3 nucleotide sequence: TGCGCCAGCAGCTTGGCCGGGCAGGTTAACACCGGGGAGCTGTTTTTT.

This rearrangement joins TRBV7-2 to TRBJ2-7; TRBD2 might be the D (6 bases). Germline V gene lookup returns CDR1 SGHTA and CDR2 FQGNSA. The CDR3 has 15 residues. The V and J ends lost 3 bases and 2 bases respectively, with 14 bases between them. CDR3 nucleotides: TGTGCCAGCAGCTTCGTAGGGGACTGGGCCTACGAGCAGTACTTC. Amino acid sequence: CASSFVGDWAYEQYF.

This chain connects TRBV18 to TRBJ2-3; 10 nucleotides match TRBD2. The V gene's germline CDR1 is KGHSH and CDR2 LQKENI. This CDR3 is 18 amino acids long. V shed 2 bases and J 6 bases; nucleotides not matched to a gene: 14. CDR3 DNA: TGTGCCAGCTCACCAAGGGTATCCAGCGGGGGGGCTATGGATACGCAGTATTTT. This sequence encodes CASSPRVSSGGAMDTQYF.

CDR3 amino acids: CASITGTGGLPLHF. The CDR3 DNA reads TGTGCCAGCATCACCGGGACAGGGGGTTTACCCCTCCACTTT. V gene TRBV28 combines with J gene TRBJ1-6; TRBD1 aligns across 11 bases. Germline V lookup: CDR1 MDHEN, CDR2 SYDVKM. The CDR3 has 14 amino acids. V dropped 7 bases and J dropped 12; count of bases not matched to a gene: 8.

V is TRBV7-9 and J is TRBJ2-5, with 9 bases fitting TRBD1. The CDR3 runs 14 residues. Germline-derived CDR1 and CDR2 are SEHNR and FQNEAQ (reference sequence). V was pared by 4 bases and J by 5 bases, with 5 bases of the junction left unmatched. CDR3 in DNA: TGTGCCAGCAGCTCGGGACAGGGTAACGAGACCCAGTACTTC. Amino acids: CASSSGQGNETQYF.

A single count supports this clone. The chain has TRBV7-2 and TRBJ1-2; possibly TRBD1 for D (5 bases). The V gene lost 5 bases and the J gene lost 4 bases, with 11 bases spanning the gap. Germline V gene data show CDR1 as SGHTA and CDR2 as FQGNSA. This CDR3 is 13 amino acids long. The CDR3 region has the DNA TGTGCCAGCAGCCAAGGACAATCCTATGGCTACACCTTC. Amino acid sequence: CASSQGQSYGYTF. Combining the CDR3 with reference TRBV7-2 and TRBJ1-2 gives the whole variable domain GAGVSQSPSNKVTEKGKDVELRCDPISGHTALYWYRQSLGQGLEFLIYFQGNSAPDKSGLPSDRFSAERTGGSVSTLTIQRTQQEDSAVYLCASSQGQSYGYTFGSGTRLTVV.

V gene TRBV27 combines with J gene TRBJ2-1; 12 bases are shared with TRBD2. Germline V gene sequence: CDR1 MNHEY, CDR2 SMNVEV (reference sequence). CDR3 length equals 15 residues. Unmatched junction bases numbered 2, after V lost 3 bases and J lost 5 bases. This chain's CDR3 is CASSFGLAGNNEQFF. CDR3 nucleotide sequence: TGTGCCAGCAGTTTTGGACTAGCGGGAAACAATGAGCAGTTCTTC.

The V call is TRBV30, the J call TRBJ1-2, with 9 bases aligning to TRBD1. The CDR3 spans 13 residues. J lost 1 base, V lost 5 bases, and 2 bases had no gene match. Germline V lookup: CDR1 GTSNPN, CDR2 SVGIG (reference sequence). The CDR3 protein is CAWGDRVNYGYTF. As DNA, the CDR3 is TGTGCCTGGGGGGACAGGGTTAACTATGGCTACACCTTC.

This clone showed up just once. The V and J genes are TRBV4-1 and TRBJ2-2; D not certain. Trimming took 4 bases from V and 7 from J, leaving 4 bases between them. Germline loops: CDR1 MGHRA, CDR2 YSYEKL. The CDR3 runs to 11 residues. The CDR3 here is CASSRDGELFF. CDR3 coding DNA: TGCGCCAGCAGCCGGGACGGGGAGCTGTTTTTT.

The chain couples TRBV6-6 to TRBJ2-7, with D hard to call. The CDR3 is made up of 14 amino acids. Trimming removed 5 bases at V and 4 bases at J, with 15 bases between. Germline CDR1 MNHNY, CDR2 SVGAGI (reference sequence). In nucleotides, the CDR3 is TGTGCCAGCAGTCATAACTCTCTCGGATACGAGCAGTACGTC. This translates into CASSHNSLGYEQYV.

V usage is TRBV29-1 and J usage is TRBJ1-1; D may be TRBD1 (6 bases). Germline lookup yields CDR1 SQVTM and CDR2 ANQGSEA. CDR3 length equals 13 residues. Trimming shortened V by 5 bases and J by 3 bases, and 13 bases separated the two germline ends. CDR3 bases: TGCAGCGTTAACAGGGAGATTGACACTGAAGCTTTCTTT. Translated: CSVNREIDTEAFF.

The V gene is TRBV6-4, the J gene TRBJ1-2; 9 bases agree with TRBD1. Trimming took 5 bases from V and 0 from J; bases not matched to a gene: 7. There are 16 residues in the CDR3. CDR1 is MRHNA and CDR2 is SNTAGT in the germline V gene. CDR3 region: CASSRTGDLANYGYTF. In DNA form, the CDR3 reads TGTGCCAGCAGTAGGACAGGGGACCTAGCTAACTATGGCTACACCTTC.

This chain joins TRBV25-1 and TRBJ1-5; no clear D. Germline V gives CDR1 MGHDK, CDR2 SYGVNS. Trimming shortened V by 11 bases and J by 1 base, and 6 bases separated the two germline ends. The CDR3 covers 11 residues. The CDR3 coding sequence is TGTGCCTCGGGGAGCAATCAGCCCCAGCATTTT. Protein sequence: CASGSNQPQHF.

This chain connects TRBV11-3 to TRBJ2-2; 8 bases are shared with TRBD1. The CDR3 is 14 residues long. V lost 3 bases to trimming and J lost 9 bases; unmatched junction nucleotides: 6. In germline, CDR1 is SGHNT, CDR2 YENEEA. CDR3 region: CASSLRTGSRELFF. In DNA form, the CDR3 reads TGTGCCAGCAGCTTGCGGACAGGGAGCCGGGAGCTGTTTTTT.

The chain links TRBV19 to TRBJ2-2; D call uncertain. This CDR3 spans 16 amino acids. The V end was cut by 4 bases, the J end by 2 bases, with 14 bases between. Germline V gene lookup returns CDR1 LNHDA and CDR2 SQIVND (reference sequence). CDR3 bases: TGTGCCAGTAGTACTTTTGGTGGGATCAACACCGGGGAGCTGTTTTTT. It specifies CASSTFGGINTGELFF.

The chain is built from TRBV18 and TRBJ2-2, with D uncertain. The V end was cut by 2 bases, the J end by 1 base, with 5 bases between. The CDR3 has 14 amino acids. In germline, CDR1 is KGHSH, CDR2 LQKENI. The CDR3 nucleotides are TGTGCCAGCTCACCAAACAAGAACACCGGGGAGCTGTTTTTT. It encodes CASSPNKNTGELFF.

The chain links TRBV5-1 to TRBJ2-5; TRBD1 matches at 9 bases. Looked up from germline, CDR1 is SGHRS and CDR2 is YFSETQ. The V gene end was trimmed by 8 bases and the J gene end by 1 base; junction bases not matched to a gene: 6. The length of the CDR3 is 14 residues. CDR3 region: CASSGTGLQETQYF. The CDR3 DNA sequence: TGCGCCAGTTCCGGGACAGGGCTCCAAGAGACCCAGTACTTC.

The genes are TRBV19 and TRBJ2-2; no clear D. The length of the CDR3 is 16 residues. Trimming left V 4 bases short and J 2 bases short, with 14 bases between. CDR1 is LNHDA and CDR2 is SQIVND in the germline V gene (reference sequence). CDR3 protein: CASSRAPELNTGELFF. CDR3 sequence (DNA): TGTGCCAGTAGTAGGGCCCCCGAATTAAACACCGGGGAGCTGTTTTTT.

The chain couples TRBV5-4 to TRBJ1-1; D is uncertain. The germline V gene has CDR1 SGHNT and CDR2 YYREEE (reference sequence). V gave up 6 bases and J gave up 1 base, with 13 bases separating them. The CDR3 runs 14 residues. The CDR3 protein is CASTGAKPNTEAFF. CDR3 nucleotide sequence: TGTGCCAGCACAGGCGCCAAACCGAACACTGAAGCTTTCTTT.

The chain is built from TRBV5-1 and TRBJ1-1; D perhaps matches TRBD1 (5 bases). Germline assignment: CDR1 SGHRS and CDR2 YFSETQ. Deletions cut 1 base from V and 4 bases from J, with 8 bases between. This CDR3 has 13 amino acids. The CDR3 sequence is CASSLTGGTEAFF. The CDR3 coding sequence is TGCGCCAGCAGCTTGACAGGTGGCACTGAAGCTTTCTTT.

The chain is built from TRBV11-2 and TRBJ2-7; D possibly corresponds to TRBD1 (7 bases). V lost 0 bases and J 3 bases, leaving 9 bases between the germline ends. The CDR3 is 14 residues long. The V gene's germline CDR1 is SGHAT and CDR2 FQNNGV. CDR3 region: CASSLDRGVYEQYV. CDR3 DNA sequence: TGTGCCAGCAGCTTAGACAGGGGGGTCTACGAGCAGTACGTC.

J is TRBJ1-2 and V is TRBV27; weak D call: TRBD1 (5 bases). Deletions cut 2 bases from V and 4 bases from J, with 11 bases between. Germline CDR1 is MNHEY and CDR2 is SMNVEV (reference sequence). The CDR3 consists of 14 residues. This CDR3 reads CASSLDSSTYGYTF. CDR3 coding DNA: TGTGCCAGCAGTTTAGACAGCAGTACCTATGGCTACACCTTC.

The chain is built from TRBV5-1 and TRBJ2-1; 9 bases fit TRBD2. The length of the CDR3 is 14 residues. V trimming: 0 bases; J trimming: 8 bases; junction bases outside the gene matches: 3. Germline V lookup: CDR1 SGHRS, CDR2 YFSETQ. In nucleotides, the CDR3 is TGCGCCAGCAGCTTGGCTTCTAGCGGGGATGAGCAGTTCTTC. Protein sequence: CASSLASSGDEQFF.